The rows below give T cell receptor beta chains drawn from one sample of a study of shared clonotypes between healthy human individuals. Some clones are missing from TCRdb's copy, which holds only in-frame ones; the method was immunoSEQ multiplex PCR. Among 1,100,000 or so clones listed, around 82% were seen once. Sequencing was carried out using memory CD4+ T cells from PBMCs. These receptors originate from a man between 18 and 35 years old in good health. Some clones in this sample may be carry-over from other donors' samples. The CDR3 runs from the conserved cysteine through the conserved F or W. D genes are given only for firm matches. Clone size appears in some rows only: once, few, many, or a class for an expanded clone.

j_call,clone_size,d_call,v_call,cdr3_aa,cdr3_nt
TRBJ1-4,-,-,TRBV5-1,CASSFSATNEKLFF,TGCGCCAGCAGCTTCAGCGCAACTAATGAAAAACTGTTTTTT
TRBJ2-1,once,TRBD1,TRBV27,CASSFRPPGTGGYNEQFF,TGTGCCAGCAGTTTTAGACCCCCCGGGACAGGGGGCTACAATGAGCAGTTCTTC
TRBJ2-2,-,-,TRBV6-6,CASKFKGNTGELFF,TGTGCCAGCAAGTTCAAAGGGAACACCGGGGAGCTGTTTTTT
TRBJ2-3,-,-,TRBV19,CASSTTTASSTDTQYF,TGTGCCAGTAGTACGACGACAGCCTCTAGCACAGATACGCAGTATTTT
TRBJ1-6,-,-,TRBV25-1,CASSESGDNSPLHF,TGTGCCAGCAGTGAATCAGGGGATAATTCACCCCTCCACTTT
TRBJ1-1,-,TRBD1,TRBV30,CAWGGQGAGDTEAFF,TGTGCCTGGGGCGGACAGGGGGCCGGTGACACTGAAGCTTTCTTT
TRBJ2-5,-,-,TRBV15,CATSRARTKAQETQYF,TGTGCCACCAGCAGAGCCCGGACAAAAGCCCAAGAGACCCAGTACTTC
TRBJ2-7,-,TRBD2,TRBV28,CASRSGGSSYEQYF,TGTGCCAGCAGGAGCGGGGGTAGCTCCTACGAGCAGTACTTC
TRBJ1-6,-,-,TRBV4-1,CASSQVPGGNSPLHF,TGCGCCAGCAGCCAAGTCCCGGGGGGCAATTCACCCCTCCACTTT
TRBJ2-7,-,TRBD2,TRBV5-1,CASSGVAGVSGEQYF,TGCGCCAGCAGCGGGGTAGCGGGAGTTTCCGGCGAGCAGTACTTC
TRBJ1-2,-,-,TRBV9,CASSVSQGSGYTF,TGTGCCAGCAGCGTGTCACAGGGAAGTGGCTACACCTTC
TRBJ1-5,-,-,TRBV29-1,CSVAGILGQPQHF,TGCAGCGTGGCCGGGATCTTAGGGCAGCCCCAGCATTTT
TRBJ2-7,-,-,TRBV5-4,CASSLVAGSTYEQYF,TGTGCCAGCAGCTTGGTTGCGGGTTCGACCTACGAGCAGTACTTC
TRBJ2-3,-,-,TRBV18,CASSPPSPPDTQYF,TGTGCCAGCTCACCCCCCTCGCCCCCAGATACGCAGTATTTT
TRBJ2-7,-,-,TRBV19,CASSYHPGLSYEQYF,TGTGCCAGTAGTTATCATCCGGGACTCTCCTACGAGCAGTACTTC
TRBJ2-3,-,-,TRBV10-3,CAIGSQGTDTQYF,TGTGCCATCGGTTCCCAAGGCACAGATACGCAGTATTTT
TRBJ2-1,-,TRBD1,TRBV14,CASSLRQGAVNEQFF,TGTGCCAGCAGCCTTCGACAGGGCGCTGTCAATGAGCAGTTCTTC
TRBJ2-5,-,-,TRBV2,CASSGPSAQYF,TGTGCCAGCAGTGGACCCTCAGCCCAGTACTTC
TRBJ1-1,-,-,TRBV2,CASSVRRMGDTEAFF,TGTGCCAGCAGTGTTCGAAGAATGGGGGACACTGAAGCTTTCTTT
TRBJ2-3,-,-,TRBV5-1,CASSSGVTDTQYF,TGCGCCAGCAGCTCGGGGGTAACAGATACGCAGTATTTT
TRBJ2-7,-,TRBD2,TRBV4-2,CASSQPSGRAGEQYF,TGTGCCAGCAGCCAACCTAGCGGGAGGGCTGGTGAGCAGTACTTC
TRBJ1-5,-,-,TRBV21-1,CASRGQGVGGQPQHF,TGTGCCAGCAGAGGACAGGGCGTCGGTGGTCAGCCCCAGCATTTT
TRBJ2-7,-,TRBD1,TRBV5-8,CASRIWDSSYEQYF,TGTGCCAGCAGAATTTGGGACAGCTCCTACGAGCAGTACTTC
TRBJ1-2,-,-,TRBV28,CASSQILANYGYTF,TGTGCCAGCAGTCAGATTTTAGCTAACTATGGCTACACCTTC